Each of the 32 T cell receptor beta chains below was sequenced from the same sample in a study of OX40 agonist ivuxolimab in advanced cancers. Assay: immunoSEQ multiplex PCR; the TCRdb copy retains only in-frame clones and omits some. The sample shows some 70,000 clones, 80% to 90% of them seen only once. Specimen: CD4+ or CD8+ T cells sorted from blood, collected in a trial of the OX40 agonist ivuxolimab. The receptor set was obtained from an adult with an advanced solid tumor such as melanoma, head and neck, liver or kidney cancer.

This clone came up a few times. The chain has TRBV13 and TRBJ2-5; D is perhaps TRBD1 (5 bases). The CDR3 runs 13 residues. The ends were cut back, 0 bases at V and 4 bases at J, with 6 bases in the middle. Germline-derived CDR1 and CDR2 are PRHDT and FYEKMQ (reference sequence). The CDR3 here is CASSLGGRETQYF. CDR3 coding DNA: TGTGCCAGCAGCTTAGGGGGGCGAGAGACCCAGTACTTC.

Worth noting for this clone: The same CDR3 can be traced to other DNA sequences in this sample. The CDR3 DNA reads as TGTGCCAGCAGCCCACGAGGTGGCGCCAAAGAGACCCAGTACTTC. Protein sequence: CASSPRGGAKETQYF. This chain connects TRBV5-6 to TRBJ2-5; D gene unclear. Germline loops: CDR1 SGHDT, CDR2 YYEEEE. The CDR3 runs 15 residues. V lost 4 bases to trimming and J lost 3 bases, with 16 bases between them. Based on the CDR3 plus reference TRBV5-6 and TRBJ2-5, the full variable domain is DAGVTQSPTHLIKTRGQQVTLRCSPKSGHDTVSWYQQALGQGPQFIFQYYEEEERQRGNFPDRFSGHQFPNYSSELNVNALLLGDSALYLCASSPRGGAKETQYFGPGTRLLVL.

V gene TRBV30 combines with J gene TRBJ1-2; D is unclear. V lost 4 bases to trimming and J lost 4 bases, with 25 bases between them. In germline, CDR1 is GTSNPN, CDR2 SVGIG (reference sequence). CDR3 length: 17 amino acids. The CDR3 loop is CAWIPLSSQLGAYGYTF. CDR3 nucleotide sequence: TGTGCCTGGATCCCACTCTCTTCTCAGTTAGGCGCCTATGGCTACACCTTC.

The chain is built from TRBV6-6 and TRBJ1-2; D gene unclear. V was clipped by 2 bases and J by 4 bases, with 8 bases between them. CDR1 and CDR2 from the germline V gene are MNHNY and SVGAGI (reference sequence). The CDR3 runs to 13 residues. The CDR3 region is CASSYRPGYGYTF. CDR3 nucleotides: TGTGCCAGCAGTTACCGTCCGGGCTATGGCTACACCTTC.

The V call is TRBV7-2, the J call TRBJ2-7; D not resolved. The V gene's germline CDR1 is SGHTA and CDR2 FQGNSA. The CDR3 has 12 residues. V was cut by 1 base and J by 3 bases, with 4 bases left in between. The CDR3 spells CASSLVGYEQYF. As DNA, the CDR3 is TGTGCCAGCAGCTTAGTTGGCTACGAGCAGTACTTC.

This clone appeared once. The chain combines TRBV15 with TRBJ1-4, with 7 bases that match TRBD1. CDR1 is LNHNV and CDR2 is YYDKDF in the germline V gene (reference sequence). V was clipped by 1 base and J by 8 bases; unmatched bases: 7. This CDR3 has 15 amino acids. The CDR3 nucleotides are TGTGCCACCAGCAGAGTCCGACAGGGCAACGAAAAACTGTTTTTT. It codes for CATSRVRQGNEKLFF.

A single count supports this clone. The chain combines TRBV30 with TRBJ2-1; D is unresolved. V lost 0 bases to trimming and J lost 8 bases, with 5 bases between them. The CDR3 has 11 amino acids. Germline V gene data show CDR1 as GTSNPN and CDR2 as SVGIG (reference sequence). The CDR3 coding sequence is TGTGCCTGGAGTGTCTCTGATGAGCAGTTCTTC. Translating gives CAWSVSDEQFF.

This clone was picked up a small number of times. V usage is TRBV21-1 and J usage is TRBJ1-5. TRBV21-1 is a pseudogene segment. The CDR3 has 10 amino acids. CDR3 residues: CASPNQPQHF. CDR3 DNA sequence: TGTGCCAGCCCGAATCAGCCCCAGCATTTT.

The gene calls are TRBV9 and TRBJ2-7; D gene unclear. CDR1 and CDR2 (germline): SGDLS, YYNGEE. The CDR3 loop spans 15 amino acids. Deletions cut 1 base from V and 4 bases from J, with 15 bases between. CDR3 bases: TGTGCCAGCAGCGTATCCCCCTGGGCACCTTACGAGCAGTACTTC. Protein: CASSVSPWAPYEQYF.

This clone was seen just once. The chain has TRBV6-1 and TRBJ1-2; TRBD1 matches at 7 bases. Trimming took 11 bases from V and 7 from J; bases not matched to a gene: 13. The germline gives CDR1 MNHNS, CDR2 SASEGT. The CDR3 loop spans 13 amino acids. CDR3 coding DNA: TGTGCCGGCGAAGACAGGGCGGGTTTTGGCTACACCTTC. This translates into CAGEDRAGFGYTF.

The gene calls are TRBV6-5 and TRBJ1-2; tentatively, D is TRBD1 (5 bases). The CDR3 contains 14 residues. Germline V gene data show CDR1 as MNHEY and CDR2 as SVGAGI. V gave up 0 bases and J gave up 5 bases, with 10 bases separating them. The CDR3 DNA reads TGTGCCAGCAGTTACTCGACCAGGGCGTATGGCTACACCTTC. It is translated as CASSYSTRAYGYTF.

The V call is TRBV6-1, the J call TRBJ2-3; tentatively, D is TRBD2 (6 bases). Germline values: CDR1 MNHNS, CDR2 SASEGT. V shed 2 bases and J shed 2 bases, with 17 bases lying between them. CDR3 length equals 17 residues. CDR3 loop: CASSEIGAGTYTDTQYF. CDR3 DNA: TGTGCCAGCAGTGAAATCGGTGCGGGGACCTACACAGATACGCAGTATTTT.

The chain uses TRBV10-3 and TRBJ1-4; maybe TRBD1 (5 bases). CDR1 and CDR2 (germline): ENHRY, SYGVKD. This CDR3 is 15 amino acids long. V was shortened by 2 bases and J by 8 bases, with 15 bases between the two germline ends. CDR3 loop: CAISEGRASWEKLFF. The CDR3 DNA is TGTGCCATCAGTGAGGGCAGGGCCTCTTGGGAAAAACTGTTTTTT.

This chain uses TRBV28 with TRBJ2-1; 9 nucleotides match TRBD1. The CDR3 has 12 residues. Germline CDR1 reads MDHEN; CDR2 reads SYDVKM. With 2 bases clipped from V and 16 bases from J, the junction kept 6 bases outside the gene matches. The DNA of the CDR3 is TGTGCCAGCAGTTTAAGAGGACAGGGGAGTTTCTTC. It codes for CASSLRGQGSFF.

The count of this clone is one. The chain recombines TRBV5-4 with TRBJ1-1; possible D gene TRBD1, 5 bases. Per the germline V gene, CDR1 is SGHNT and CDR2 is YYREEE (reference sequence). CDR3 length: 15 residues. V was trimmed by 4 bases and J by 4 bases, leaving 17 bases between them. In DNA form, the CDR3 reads TGTGCCAGCAGCCGTGACGGGGGATTGAGCACTGAAGCTTTCTTT. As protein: CASSRDGGLSTEAFF. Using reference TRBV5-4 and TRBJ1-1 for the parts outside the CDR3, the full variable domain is ETGVTQSPTHLIKTRGQQVTLRCSSQSGHNTVSWYQQALGQGPQFIFQYYREEENGRGNFPPRFSGLQFPNYSSELNVNALELDDSALYLCASSRDGGLSTEAFFGQGTRLTVV.

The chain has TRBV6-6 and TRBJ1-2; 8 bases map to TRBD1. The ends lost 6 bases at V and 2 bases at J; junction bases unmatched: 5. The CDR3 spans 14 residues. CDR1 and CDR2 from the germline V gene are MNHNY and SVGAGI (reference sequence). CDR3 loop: CASSRGQGNYGYTF. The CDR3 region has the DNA TGTGCCAGCAGCCGCGGACAGGGAAACTATGGCTACACCTTC.

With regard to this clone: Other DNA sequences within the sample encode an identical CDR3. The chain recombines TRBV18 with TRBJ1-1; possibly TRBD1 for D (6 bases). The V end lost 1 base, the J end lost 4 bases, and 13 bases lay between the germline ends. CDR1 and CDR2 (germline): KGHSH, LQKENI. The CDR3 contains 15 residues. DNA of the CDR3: TGTGCCAGCTCACCACTAAGGGGGGATGGCACTGAAGCTTTCTTT. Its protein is CASSPLRGDGTEAFF.

CDR3 protein: CASRTQGSSYNSPLHF. CDR3 DNA sequence: TGTGCCAGTAGAACTCAGGGGAGCTCCTATAATTCACCCCTCCACTTT. This chain links TRBV19 with TRBJ1-6; the D gene is possibly TRBD1 (6 bases). V lost 6 bases and J lost 0, with 12 bases in between. The CDR3 runs to 16 residues. CDR1 is LNHDA and CDR2 is SQIVND in the germline V gene (reference sequence).

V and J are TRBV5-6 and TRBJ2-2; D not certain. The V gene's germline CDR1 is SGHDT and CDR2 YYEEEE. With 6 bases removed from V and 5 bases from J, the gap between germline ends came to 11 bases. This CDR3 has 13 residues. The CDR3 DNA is TGTGCCAGCACCTACCCCGGGACCGGGGAGCTGTTTTTT. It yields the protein CASTYPGTGELFF.

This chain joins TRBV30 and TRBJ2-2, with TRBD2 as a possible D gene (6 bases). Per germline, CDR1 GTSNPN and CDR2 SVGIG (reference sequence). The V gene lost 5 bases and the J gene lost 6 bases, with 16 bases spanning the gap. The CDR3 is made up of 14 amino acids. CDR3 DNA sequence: TGTGCCTGGGGCGCCGGGAGCGGGCCCGGGGAGCTGTTTTTT. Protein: CAWGAGSGPGELFF.

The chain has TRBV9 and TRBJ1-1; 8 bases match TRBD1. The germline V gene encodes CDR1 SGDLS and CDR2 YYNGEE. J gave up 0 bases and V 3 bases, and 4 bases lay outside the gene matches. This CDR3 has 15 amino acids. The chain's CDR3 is CASSARQGLNTEAFF. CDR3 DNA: TGTGCCAGCAGCGCAAGACAGGGGTTGAACACTGAAGCTTTCTTT. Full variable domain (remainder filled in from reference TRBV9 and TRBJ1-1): DSGVTQTPKHLITATGQRVTLRCSPRSGDLSVYWYQQSLDQGLQFLIQYYNGEERAKGNILERFSAQQFPDLHSELNLSSLELGDSALYFCASSARQGLNTEAFFGQGTRLTVV.

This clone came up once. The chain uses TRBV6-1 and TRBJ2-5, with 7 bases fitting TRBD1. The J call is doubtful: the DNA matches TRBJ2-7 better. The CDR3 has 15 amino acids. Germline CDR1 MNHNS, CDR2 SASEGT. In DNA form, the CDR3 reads TGTGCCAGCAGGGCAAACAGGGGAGCGTTTGACGAGCAGTACTTC. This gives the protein CASRANRGAFDEQYF.

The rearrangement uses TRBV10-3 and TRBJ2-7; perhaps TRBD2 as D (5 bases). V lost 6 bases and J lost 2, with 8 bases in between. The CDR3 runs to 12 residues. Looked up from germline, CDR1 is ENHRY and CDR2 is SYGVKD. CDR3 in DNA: TGTGCCATCAGAGCGGCTCCCTACGAGCAGTACTTC. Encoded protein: CAIRAAPYEQYF.

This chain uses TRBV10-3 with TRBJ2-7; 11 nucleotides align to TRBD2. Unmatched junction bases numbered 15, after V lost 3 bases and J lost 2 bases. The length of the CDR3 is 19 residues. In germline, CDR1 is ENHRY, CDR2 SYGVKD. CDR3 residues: CAISEGLAGGSDNPYEQYF. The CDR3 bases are TGTGCCATCAGTGAAGGCCTAGCGGGGGGCTCCGACAATCCCTACGAGCAGTACTTC.

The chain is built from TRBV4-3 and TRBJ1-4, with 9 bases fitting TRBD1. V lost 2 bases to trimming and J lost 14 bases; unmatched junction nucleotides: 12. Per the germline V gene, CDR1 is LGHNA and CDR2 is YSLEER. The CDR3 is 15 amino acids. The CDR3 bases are TGCGCCAGCAGCCAACCGGGACAGGGTTCCCTCATGCTGTTTTTT. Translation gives CASSQPGQGSLMLFF.

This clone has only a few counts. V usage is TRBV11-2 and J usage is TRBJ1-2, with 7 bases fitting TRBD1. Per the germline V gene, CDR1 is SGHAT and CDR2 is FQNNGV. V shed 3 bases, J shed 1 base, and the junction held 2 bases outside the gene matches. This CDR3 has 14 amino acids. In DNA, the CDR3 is TGTGCCAGCAGCTTGGGACAGAGTAACTATGGCTACACCTTC. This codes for CASSLGQSNYGYTF.

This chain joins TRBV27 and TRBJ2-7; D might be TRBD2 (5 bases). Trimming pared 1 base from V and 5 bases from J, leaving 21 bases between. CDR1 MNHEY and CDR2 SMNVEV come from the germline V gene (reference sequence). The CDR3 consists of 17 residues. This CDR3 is CASSLLELGKVSDEQYF. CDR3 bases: TGTGCCAGCAGTTTATTGGAACTAGGTAAGGTGTCCGACGAGCAGTACTTC.

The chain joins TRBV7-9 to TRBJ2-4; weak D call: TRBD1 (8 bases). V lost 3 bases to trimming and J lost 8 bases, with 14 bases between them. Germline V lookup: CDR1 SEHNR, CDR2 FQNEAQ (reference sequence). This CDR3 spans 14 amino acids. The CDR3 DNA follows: TGTGCCAGCAGCTTTGACAGGGGAGGGGACATTCAGTACTTC. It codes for CASSFDRGGDIQYF.

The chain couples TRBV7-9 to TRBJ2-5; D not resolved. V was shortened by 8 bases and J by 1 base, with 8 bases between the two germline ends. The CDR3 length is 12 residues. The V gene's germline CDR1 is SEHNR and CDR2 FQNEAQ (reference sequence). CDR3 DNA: TGTGCCAGCGGGTCTGGCCAAGAGACCCAGTACTTC. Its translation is CASGSGQETQYF.

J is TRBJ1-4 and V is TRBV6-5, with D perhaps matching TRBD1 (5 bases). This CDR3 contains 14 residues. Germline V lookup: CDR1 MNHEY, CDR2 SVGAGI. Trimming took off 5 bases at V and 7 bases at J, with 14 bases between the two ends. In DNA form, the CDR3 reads TGTGCCAGCAGTCGGGGCACAGAGGCTGAAAAACTGTTTTTT. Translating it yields CASSRGTEAEKLFF.

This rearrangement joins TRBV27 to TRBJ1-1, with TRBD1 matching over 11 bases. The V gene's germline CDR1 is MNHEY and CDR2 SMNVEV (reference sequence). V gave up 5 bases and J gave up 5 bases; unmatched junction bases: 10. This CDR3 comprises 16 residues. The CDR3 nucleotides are TGTGCCAGCAGTATACCGGGACAGGGGGGCAGAACTGAAGCTTTCTTT. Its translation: CASSIPGQGGRTEAFF.

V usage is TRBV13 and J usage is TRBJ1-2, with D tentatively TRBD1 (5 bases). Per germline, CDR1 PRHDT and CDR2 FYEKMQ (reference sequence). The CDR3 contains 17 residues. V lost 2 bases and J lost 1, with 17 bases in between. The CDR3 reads CASSLLDKSLDNYGYTF. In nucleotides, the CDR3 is TGTGCCAGCAGCTTATTGGACAAATCTCTAGATAACTATGGCTACACCTTC.